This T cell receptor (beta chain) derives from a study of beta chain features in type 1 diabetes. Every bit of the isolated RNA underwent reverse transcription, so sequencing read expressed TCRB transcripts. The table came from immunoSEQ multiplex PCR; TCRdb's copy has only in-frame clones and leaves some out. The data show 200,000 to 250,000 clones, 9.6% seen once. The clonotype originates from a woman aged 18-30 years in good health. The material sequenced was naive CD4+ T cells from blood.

This CDR3 reads CAIYPTGTNTIYF. The DNA for the CDR3 is TGTGCCATCTACCCGACAGGGACGAACACCATATATTTT. J is TRBJ1-3 and V is TRBV27; 7 nucleotides agree with TRBD1. Trimming at V came to 10 bases and at J to 7 bases, leaving 10 bases not matched to a gene. The germline gives CDR1 MNHEY, CDR2 SMNVEV (reference sequence). The CDR3 contains 13 residues.